This note documents a single TCR beta chain sequence. It may be a read error: a sequence one base away is much more abundant. Together with a sample-barcoded 5' primer, a J-beta primer mix was included in a second PCR lasting roughly 6 to 12 cycles. There were at least 3 million CDR3-containing paired-end reads obtained from each sample. One entry per CDR3 protein, called by TCRdb with MiXCR from the 5' RACE reads. The sample shows hundreds of thousands of distinct CDR3 sequences, more than 25% of them seen only once. The V gene lost 6 bases and the J gene lost 11 bases, with 19 bases spanning the gap. This CDR3 has 13 amino acids. This specimen comes from a study of blood T cells in healthy people across ages. Caucasian individuals from Russia who were healthy and aged about 6 to 100 acted as donors. Samples each had at least 6 micrograms of total RNA extracted.

Sequencing was performed on blood. V gene TRBV12-3 or TRBV12-4 combines with J gene TRBJ2-5, with D perhaps matching TRBD2 (7 bases). The clonotype originates from a woman aged 80 or over in good health. The CDR3 DNA reads as TGTGCCAGCAGGTTTGGGGGGGCTGGGGAGCAGTACTTC. This gives the protein CASRFGGAGEQYF.